The clone carrying this T cell receptor (beta chain) was picked up a small number of times. Its antigen remains unidentified. The entirety of the isolated RNA underwent reverse transcription, so expressed TCRB transcripts were sequenced. Profiling relied on immunoSEQ multiplex PCR, and the TCRdb table lists in-frame clones only, not all of them. The table includes around 280,000 clones, over 12% detected once. The sample comes from a study of beta chain features in type 1 diabetes. Germline V lookup: CDR1 SGHRS, CDR2 YFSETQ. This CDR3 spans 15 amino acids. Trimming removed 4 bases from V and 2 bases from J, with 16 bases in between. Study-wide findings and caveats: People with Type 1 diabetes carried modestly yet significantly shorter TCRB CDR3s in all four CD4+ subsets.

The sequenced sample consisted of naive CD4+ T cells from blood. The chain links TRBV5-1 to TRBJ2-7, with D possibly being TRBD2 (6 bases). The origin of this receptor is a man younger than 35 with type 1 diabetes. CDR3 amino acids: CASSPATSRTYEQYF. The CDR3 DNA reads as TGCGCCAGCAGCCCGGCCACTAGCAGAACCTACGAGCAGTACTTC.